The rows below give T cell receptor beta chains drawn from one sample of a study of CD8 T cells in Susac syndrome. TCRdb independently ran MiXCR on the immunoSEQ multiplex PCR reads; one entry per CDR3 protein. In the table there are around 20,000 distinct CDR3 sequences, approximately 95% of which are singletons. Sequencing was done on a sample of CD8+ T cells from PBMCs. The receptor set was obtained from a human donor in good health. Each CDR3 is given with its conserved first and last residue. D genes are given only for firm matches. Not all rows give a size; the values are once, few, many and, for expanded clones, a class.

-	TRBV4-3	TRBJ2-5	TRBD2	CASSRGIGSSGSRETQYF	TGCGCCAGCAGCCGAGGGATTGGGTCTAGCGGGAGTCGAGAGACCCAGTACTTC
-	TRBV19	TRBJ2-1	-	CATIDAWEQFF	TGTGCCACCATAGACGCTTGGGAGCAGTTCTTC
-	TRBV27	TRBJ1-1	-	CAVRQNLNTEAFF	TGTGCCGTACGACAGAACCTCAACACTGAAGCTTTCTTT
-	TRBV27	TRBJ1-5	TRBD1	CASSRGQGNQPQHF	TGTGCCAGCTCGAGGGGACAGGGGAATCAGCCCCAGCATTTT
-	TRBV7-9	TRBJ2-1	TRBD1	CASSAIPGQGAAEQFF	TGTGCCAGCAGCGCGATCCCGGGACAGGGGGCGGCCGAGCAGTTCTTC
-	TRBV28	TRBJ2-5	-	CASSLDETQYF	TGTGCCAGCAGTTTGGATGAGACCCAGTACTTC
-	TRBV2	TRBJ1-2	TRBD1	CASRGLGQGPMHGYTF	TGTGCCAGCAGGGGCCTGGGACAGGGACCTATGCATGGCTACACCTTC
-	TRBV28	TRBJ2-1	-	CASSPPREVHNEQFF	TGTGCCAGCAGCCCTCCTAGGGAAGTACACAATGAGCAGTTCTTC
-	TRBV5-6	TRBJ2-1	-	CASSLADPNYNEQFF	TGTGCCAGCAGCTTAGCGGACCCGAACTACAATGAGCAGTTCTTC
-	TRBV19	TRBJ1-1	-	CASSIVIGKTNTEAFF	TGTGCCAGTAGTATAGTCATCGGGAAAACGAACACTGAAGCTTTCTTT
-	TRBV7-6	TRBJ2-1	-	CASSLLPSYNEQFF	TGTGCCAGCAGCCTACTCCCCTCCTACAATGAGCAGTTCTTC
-	TRBV27	TRBJ2-6	-	CASREALSSGANVLTF	TGTGCCAGCAGAGAGGCCCTCAGCTCTGGGGCCAACGTCCTGACTTTC
-	TRBV19	TRBJ1-5	TRBD1	CASSKDREGDQPQHF	TGTGCCAGTAGTAAGGACAGGGAGGGAGATCAGCCCCAGCATTTT
-	TRBV7-2	TRBJ2-6	-	CASSSGFYSGANVLTF	TGTGCCAGCAGCTCGGGTTTCTACTCTGGGGCCAACGTCCTGACTTTC
-	TRBV27	TRBJ2-2	-	CASSLTQAPGELFF	TGTGCCAGCAGTTTGACACAGGCGCCCGGGGAGCTGTTTTTT
-	TRBV2	TRBJ2-3	TRBD2	CASSEGLAATDTQYF	TGTGCCAGCAGTGAAGGACTAGCGGCCACAGATACGCAGTATTTT
-	TRBV6-2/TRBV6-3	TRBJ2-1	-	CASSYLSGSYNEQFF	TGTGCCAGCAGTTATTTGTCGGGCTCCTACAATGAGCAGTTCTTC
-	TRBV6-1	TRBJ2-2	-	CASSRYSEGPSGELFF	TGTGCCAGCAGTCGATATTCCGAGGGCCCCTCCGGGGAGCTGTTTTTT
-	TRBV7-2	TRBJ2-7	TRBD2	CASSLFPSGNPYEQYF	TGTGCCAGCAGCCTCTTCCCTAGCGGAAACCCCTACGAGCAGTACTTC
-	TRBV20-1	TRBJ2-5	-	CSAREPAETQYF	TGCAGTGCTAGAGAGCCGGCAGAGACCCAGTACTTC
once	TRBV7-9	TRBJ1-5	TRBD1	CASSHVGTDGFQPQHF	TGTGCCAGCAGCCATGTCGGGACAGATGGATTCCAGCCCCAGCATTTT
once	TRBV27	TRBJ1-2	-	CASSLYFSRGGLTDGYTF	TGTGCCAGCAGTTTATATTTCTCCAGGGGAGGTTTAACGGATGGCTACACCTTC
-	TRBV5-4	TRBJ1-4	-	CASSLHGGSEKLFF	TGTGCCAGCAGCTTGCACGGGGGGAGTGAAAAACTGTTTTTT
-	TRBV2	TRBJ2-1	-	CAPGDNNEQFF	TGTGCTCCGGGGGATAACAATGAGCAGTTCTTC
-	TRBV5-6	TRBJ2-5	TRBD1	CASSGTTGLETQYF	TGTGCCAGCAGCGGGACGACAGGGTTGGAGACCCAGTACTTC
-	TRBV19	TRBJ1-1	-	CASSIQLNTEAFF	TGTGCCAGTAGTATACAGTTGAACACTGAAGCTTTCTTT
-	TRBV25-1	TRBJ2-3	-	CASGTSYAQYF	TGTGCCAGCGGCACTAGCTATGCGCAGTATTTT
once	TRBV12-3/TRBV12-4	TRBJ2-7	TRBD2	CASSFTSGSDYEQYF	TGTGCCAGCAGCTTTACTAGCGGGAGCGACTACGAGCAGTACTTC